These 13 T cell receptor beta chains share one sample of origin, sequenced in a study of cytomegalovirus exposure and HLA in healthy donors. TCRdb's table, derived via immunoSEQ multiplex PCR, lists solely in-frame clones and lacks some. The data contain tens of thousands of clones, over 95% of them singletons. The source material was PBMCs. These receptors were taken from a man younger than 35 in good health and CMV-seronegative.

The CDR3 spells CASSPGGTSGVPTYNEQFF. The CDR3 region has the DNA TGTGCCAGCTCACCAGGAGGGACTAGCGGAGTCCCAACCTACAATGAGCAGTTCTTC. The chain recombines TRBV18 with TRBJ2-1; 11 positions match TRBD2. The length of the CDR3 is 19 residues. V lost 2 bases to trimming and J lost 2 bases; unmatched junction nucleotides: 11. From germline, CDR1 is KGHSH and CDR2 LQKENI.

The genes are TRBV6-6 and TRBJ1-3; 9 bases are shared with TRBD1. J gave up 4 bases and V 6 bases, and 4 bases lay outside the gene matches. This CDR3 is 14 amino acids long. CDR1 and CDR2 (germline): MNHNY, SVGAGI (reference sequence). This CDR3 is CASSPDRGGNTIYF. CDR3 DNA sequence: TGTGCCAGCAGCCCGGACAGGGGCGGAAACACCATATATTTT.

The gene calls are TRBV6-6 and TRBJ1-5, with D uncertain. The CDR3 length is 14 residues. The ends were cut back, 6 bases at V and 0 bases at J, with 9 bases in the middle. Germline assignment: CDR1 MNHNY and CDR2 SVGAGI (reference sequence). CDR3 in amino acids: CASRREASNQPQHF. The CDR3 DNA follows: TGTGCCAGCAGGAGGGAGGCTAGCAATCAGCCCCAGCATTTT.

Points on this clone: This sample also contains other DNA sequences that code for the same CDR3. V is TRBV9 and J is TRBJ2-6; a possible D gene is TRBD2 (5 bases). V dropped 0 bases and J dropped 3 bases, with 7 bases sitting between them. CDR3 length equals 15 residues. Germline V gene lookup returns CDR1 SGDLS and CDR2 YYNGEE. CDR3 in amino acids: CASSVGGLGANVLTF. In DNA form, the CDR3 reads TGTGCCAGCAGCGTAGGAGGACTTGGGGCCAACGTCCTGACTTTC.

This clone occurred once. The chain uses TRBV10-2 and TRBJ1-2; 9 bases match TRBD1. V shed 4 bases, J shed 6 bases, and the junction held 3 bases outside the gene matches. The CDR3 sequence is 13 residues long. Germline loops: CDR1 WSHSY, CDR2 SAAADI. CDR3 loop: CASSAQGAHGYTF. DNA of the CDR3: TGCGCCAGCAGTGCACAGGGGGCTCATGGCTACACCTTC.

The chain recombines TRBV5-1 with TRBJ2-1; TRBD1 matches at 7 bases. Unmatched junction bases numbered 7, after V lost 4 bases and J lost 3 bases. This CDR3 contains 15 residues. Germline assignment: CDR1 SGHRS and CDR2 YFSETQ. The CDR3 loop is CASSVGGQVYNEQFF. The CDR3 nucleotides read TGCGCCAGCAGCGTCGGCGGACAGGTCTACAATGAGCAGTTCTTC.

V usage is TRBV18 and J usage is TRBJ2-3, with 10 bases fitting TRBD1. With V trimmed by 4 bases and J by 3 bases, 7 bases remained unmatched. CDR1 is KGHSH, CDR2 LQKENI, per germline. The CDR3 extends over 16 amino acids. The CDR3 reads CASSQSTGGTTDTQYF. The CDR3 bases are TGTGCCAGCTCACAGTCGACAGGGGGCACGACAGATACGCAGTATTTT.

The CDR3 DNA follows: TGTGCCAGCAGCTTAGAACAGGTTGAATCACCCCTCCACTTT. Its translation: CASSLEQVESPLHF. The V and J genes are TRBV7-6 and TRBJ1-6, with D maybe TRBD1 (5 bases). Germline values: CDR1 SGHVS, CDR2 FNYEAQ. Trimming removed 1 base from V and 10 bases from J, with 11 bases in between. CDR3 length: 14 residues.

V gene TRBV6-6 combines with J gene TRBJ1-5, with D perhaps matching TRBD1 (5 bases). Germline CDR1 and CDR2: MNHNY and SVGAGI (reference sequence). The ends were cut back, 5 bases at V and 7 bases at J, with 9 bases in the middle. The CDR3 is made up of 12 amino acids. CDR3 DNA sequence: TGTGCCAGCAGTCTCCAGGGACAGCCCCAGCATTTT. Translated: CASSLQGQPQHF.

The V gene is TRBV14, the J gene TRBJ2-3, with 7 bases that match TRBD2. The length of the CDR3 is 18 residues. CDR1 is SGHDN and CDR2 is FVKESK in the germline V gene. With 3 bases clipped from V and 2 bases from J, the junction kept 14 bases outside the gene matches. The CDR3 spells CASSHRQRTRRYTDTQYF. CDR3 coding DNA: TGTGCCAGCAGCCATAGACAGAGGACTAGACGATACACAGATACGCAGTATTTT. The full variable domain, with the rest looked up from reference TRBV14 and TRBJ2-3, is EAGVTQFPSHSVIEKGQTVTLRCDPISGHDNLYWYRRVMGKEIKFLLHFVKESKQDESGMPNNRFLAERTGGTYSTLKVQPAELEDSGVYFCASSHRQRTRRYTDTQYFGPGTRLTVL.

For this clone: One end of the junction fails to match germline, which may point to a read error. CDR3 bases: TGCACCAGCAGTGACCGAGGGAAAGATACGCAGTATTTT. The encoded protein is CTSSDRGKDTQYF. The chain couples TRBV10-1 to TRBJ2-3, with D perhaps TRBD2 (5 bases). The germline gives CDR1 WNHNN, CDR2 SYGVQD (reference sequence). The CDR3 has 13 residues.

V is TRBV7-9 and J is TRBJ1-1; possibly TRBD1 for D (5 bases). The CDR3 is 14 amino acids. V lost 6 bases and J 1 base, leaving 12 bases between the germline ends. Per germline, CDR1 SEHNR and CDR2 FQNEAQ (reference sequence). Here the CDR3 DNA reads TGTGCCAGCAGTTCACCGGACAAGAACACTGAAGCTTTCTTT. It is translated as CASSSPDKNTEAFF.

This clone was detected once. The chain recombines TRBV6-6 with TRBJ1-2, with D perhaps TRBD1 (6 bases). The CDR3 extends over 14 amino acids. V lost 5 bases and J 2 bases, leaving 12 bases between the germline ends. CDR1 is MNHNY, CDR2 SVGAGI, per germline (reference sequence). CDR3 DNA sequence: TGTGCCAGCAGTAGGGACAAGGCCAACTATGGCTACACCTTC. As protein: CASSRDKANYGYTF.